The clone carrying this TCR beta chain was found once. As yet, its antigen is unknown. Per germline, CDR1 GTSNPN and CDR2 SVGIG (reference sequence). Germline trimming cut 3 bases from V and 0 bases from J; bases unmatched to any gene: 1. The CDR3 is 14 residues long. This sample was included in a study of cytomegalovirus exposure and HLA in healthy donors. Regarding the study as a whole: Specificity for CMV antigens was confirmed in vitro for three of the CMV-associated chains. The study flagged fewer than 200 TCR beta chains as cytomegalovirus-associated. Association with HLA alleles at 0.05 false discovery rate was found for 16,951 TCR beta sequences in a later analysis. TCR association rates varied by HLA locus in a later analysis, with DRB1 highest and HLA-C lowest.

With 60 Vbeta and 13 Jbeta primers, the PCR was carried out. Sequencing used immunoSEQ multiplex PCR; TCRdb keeps in-frame clones, though not all of them. This sample has about 160,000 clones, with about 80% found just once. The chain employs TRBV30 and TRBJ2-1, with 8 bases lining up with TRBD1. Sequences were obtained from PBMCs. This TCR derives from a man aged 18-30 years in good health and CMV-seropositive. The DNA of the CDR3 is TGTGCCTGGAGACAGGGGGTCTCCTACAATGAGCAGTTCTTC. Translated, it gives CAWRQGVSYNEQFF.